The rows below give T cell receptor beta chains drawn from one sample of a study of ipilimumab plus nivolumab after autologous stem cell transplantation. Sequenced by immunoSEQ multiplex PCR; TCRdb stores in-frame clones only, minus some. The sample lists 15,000 to 20,000 clones; about 80% were seen once. The sequencing here drew on PBMCs, taken in a trial of ipilimumab plus nivolumab as post-transplant consolidation. The receptors stem from a male donor with diffuse large B-cell lymphoma. Both conserved end residues are part of each CDR3. D genes are given only for firm matches. Size is stated for part of the rows, as once, few or many counts, or as a class when the clone is expanded.

J	V	size	D	CDR3	DNA
TRBJ2-2	TRBV7-9	NA	NA	CASSLWRVDGELFF	TGTGCCAGCAGCTTATGGAGGGTTGACGGGGAGCTGTTTTTT
TRBJ2-1	TRBV6-5	NA	NA	CASSYQRSDEQFF	TGTGCCAGCAGTTACCAACGGAGCGATGAGCAGTTCTTC
TRBJ2-3	TRBV5-1	NA	TRBD2	CASSFWTSVVSDTQYF	TGCGCCAGCAGCTTCTGGACTAGCGTAGTGTCAGATACGCAGTATTTT
TRBJ2-7	TRBV6-5	NA	NA	CASSYGGGGYEQYF	TGTGCCAGCAGTTACGGGGGGGGCGGGTACGAGCAGTACTTC
TRBJ2-1	TRBV5-1	NA	NA	CASSLGSRYNEQFF	TGCGCCAGCAGCTTGGGGTCGCGCTACAATGAGCAGTTCTTC
TRBJ2-1	TRBV27	NA	NA	CASSLSGTADSYNEQFF	TGTGCCAGCAGTTTATCAGGGACCGCTGATAGCTACAATGAGCAGTTCTTC
TRBJ2-1	TRBV5-1	few	TRBD2	CASSPTSGGAYGEQFF	TGCGCCAGCAGCCCGACTAGCGGGGGGGCTTATGGTGAGCAGTTCTTC
TRBJ2-7	TRBV11-2	NA	TRBD1	CASSAWTGSYEQYF	TGTGCCAGCAGCGCCTGGACAGGGAGCTACGAGCAGTACTTC
TRBJ2-1	TRBV27	NA	NA	CASSKTGGAYNEQFF	TGTGCCAGCAGTAAAACAGGGGGGGCCTACAATGAGCAGTTCTTC
TRBJ1-6	TRBV11-1	once	TRBD1	CASSELRNRGVSSPLHF	TGTGCCAGCAGCGAGTTGCGGAACAGGGGCGTCAGTTCACCCCTCCACTTT
TRBJ1-2	TRBV10-3	few	NA	CAIRGTESNYGYTF	TGTGCCATCAGGGGGACTGAATCTAACTATGGCTACACCTTC
TRBJ1-4	TRBV15	NA	NA	CATSRAPLRAEGRYNEKLFF	TGTGCCACCAGCAGAGCCCCCCTTAGGGCCGAGGGACGGTATAATGAAAAACTGTTTTTT
TRBJ1-1	TRBV5-1	NA	TRBD1	CASSLGTGGIGFF	TGCGCCAGCAGCTTGGGGACAGGGGGTATAGGTTTCTTT
TRBJ1-2	TRBV9	NA	TRBD1	CASSSRTGFNYGYTF	TGTGCCAGCAGCTCCCGGACAGGGTTTAACTATGGCTACACCTTC
TRBJ1-4	TRBV19	NA	TRBD1	CASRNRRGLNEKLFF	TGTGCCAGTAGAAACCGCAGGGGGCTTAATGAAAAACTGTTTTTT
TRBJ2-2	TRBV7-8	few	TRBD1	CASPPDLTDRVGELFF	TGTGCCAGCCCCCCGGACCTAACAGACAGGGTCGGGGAGCTGTTTTTT
TRBJ1-1	TRBV5-1	few	NA	CASSLVGGSAEAFF	TGCGCCAGCAGCTTGGTTGGGGGTTCAGCTGAAGCTTTCTTT
TRBJ2-3	TRBV20-1	NA	NA	CSGGLADTQYF	TGCAGTGGAGGTTTGGCGGATACGCAGTATTTT
TRBJ2-7	TRBV7-6	NA	NA	CASSPGSGVSYEQYF	TGTGCCAGCAGCCCCGGGAGCGGCGTTTCCTACGAGCAGTACTTC
TRBJ2-1	TRBV6-5	once	NA	CASSYELAQFF	TGTGCCAGCAGTTACGAGCTAGCCCAGTTCTTC
TRBJ2-3	TRBV5-4	NA	TRBD1	CASSREGTGVADTQYF	TGTGCCAGCAGTAGGGAAGGGACAGGGGTGGCAGATACGCAGTATTTT
TRBJ2-1	TRBV28	once	TRBD2	CASSFSLGEGSGRNEQFF	TGTGCCAGCAGTTTTAGCCTGGGGGAGGGGAGCGGGCGCAATGAGCAGTTCTTC
TRBJ2-3	TRBV4-2	NA	TRBD2	CASSQEGAGATDTQYF	TGTGCCAGCAGCCAAGAAGGAGCGGGGGCCACAGATACGCAGTATTTT
TRBJ2-3	TRBV19	NA	NA	CASSIFEWDTQYF	TGTGCCAGTAGTATTTTCGAGTGGGATACGCAGTATTTT
TRBJ1-1	TRBV7-9	NA	NA	CASSLGALPTEAFF	TGTGCCAGCAGCTTGGGGGCCTTGCCCACTGAAGCTTTCTTT
TRBJ1-6	TRBV7-9	NA	TRBD1	CASSPKDRAAYNSPLHF	TGTGCCAGCAGCCCGAAGGACAGGGCGGCCTATAATTCACCCCTCCACTTT
TRBJ1-5	TRBV5-8	NA	NA	CASSLLLSQPQHF	TGTGCCAGCAGCTTGTTGTTGAGTCAGCCCCAGCATTTT
TRBJ2-7	TRBV15	NA	NA	CATSRDLRLREQYF	TGTGCCACCAGCAGAGATCTGCGGTTGCGCGAGCAGTACTTC
TRBJ2-1	TRBV5-1	once	NA	CASRQGPDYNEQFF	TGCGCCAGCAGACAGGGCCCGGATTACAATGAGCAGTTCTTC
TRBJ1-2	TRBV6-6	NA	TRBD1	CASSSYRGRHNYGYTF	TGTGCCAGCAGTTCATACAGGGGGCGTCACAACTATGGCTACACCTTC
TRBJ1-5	TRBV5-1	NA	NA	CASSSGGVHPLNQPQHF	TGCGCCAGCAGCTCCGGGGGGGTCCATCCTCTAAATCAGCCCCAGCATTTT